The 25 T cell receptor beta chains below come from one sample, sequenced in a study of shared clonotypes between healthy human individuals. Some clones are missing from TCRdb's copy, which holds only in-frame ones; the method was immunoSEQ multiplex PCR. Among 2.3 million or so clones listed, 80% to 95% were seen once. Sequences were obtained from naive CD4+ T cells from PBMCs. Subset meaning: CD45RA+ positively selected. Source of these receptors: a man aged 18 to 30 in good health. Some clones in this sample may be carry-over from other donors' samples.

The CDR3 spells CASSYSNLALYNEQFF. The CDR3 region has the DNA TGTGCCAGCAGTTACTCGAACCTAGCGCTATACAATGAGCAGTTCTTC. V gene TRBV6-5 combines with J gene TRBJ2-1; weak D call: TRBD2 (6 bases). CDR1 and CDR2 (germline): MNHEY, SVGAGI. Trimming took 0 bases from V and 4 from J, leaving 13 bases between them. The CDR3 length is 16 residues.

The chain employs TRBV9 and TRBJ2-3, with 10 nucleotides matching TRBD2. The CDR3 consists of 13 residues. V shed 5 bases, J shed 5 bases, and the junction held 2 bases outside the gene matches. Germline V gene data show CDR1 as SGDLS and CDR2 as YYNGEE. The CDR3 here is CASRAGGQDTQYF. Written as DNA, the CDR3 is TGTGCCAGCAGAGCGGGAGGGCAAGATACGCAGTATTTT. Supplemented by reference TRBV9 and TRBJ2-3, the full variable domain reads DSGVTQTPKHLITATGQRVTLRCSPRSGDLSVYWYQQSLDQGLQFLIQYYNGEERAKGNILERFSAQQFPDLHSELNLSSLELGDSALYFCASRAGGQDTQYFGPGTRLTVL.

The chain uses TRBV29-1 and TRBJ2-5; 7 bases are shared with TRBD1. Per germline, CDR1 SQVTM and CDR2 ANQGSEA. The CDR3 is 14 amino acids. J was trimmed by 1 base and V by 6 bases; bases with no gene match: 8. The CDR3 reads CSVGRGQIQETQYF. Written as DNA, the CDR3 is TGCAGCGTAGGTCGGGGACAGATCCAAGAGACCCAGTACTTC.

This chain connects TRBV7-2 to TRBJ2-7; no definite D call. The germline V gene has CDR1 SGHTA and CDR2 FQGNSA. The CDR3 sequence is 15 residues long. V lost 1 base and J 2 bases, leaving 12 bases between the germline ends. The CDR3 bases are TGTGCCAGCAGCTTAGGTACGCTACAAACCTACGAGCAGTACTTC. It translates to CASSLGTLQTYEQYF.

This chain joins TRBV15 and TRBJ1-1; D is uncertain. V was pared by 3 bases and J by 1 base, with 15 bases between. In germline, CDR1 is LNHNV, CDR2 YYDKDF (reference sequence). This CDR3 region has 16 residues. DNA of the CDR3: TGTGCCACCAGCAGCAAAGTGGTAGCAGGGAACACTGAAGCTTTCTTT. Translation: CATSSKVVAGNTEAFF.

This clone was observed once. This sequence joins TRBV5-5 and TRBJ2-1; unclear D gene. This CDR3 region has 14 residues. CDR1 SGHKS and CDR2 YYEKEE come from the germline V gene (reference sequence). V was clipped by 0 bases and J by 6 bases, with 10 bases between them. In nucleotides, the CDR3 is TGTGCCAGCAGCTTGGGCGGACCGGTCAATGAGCAGTTCTTC. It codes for CASSLGGPVNEQFF.

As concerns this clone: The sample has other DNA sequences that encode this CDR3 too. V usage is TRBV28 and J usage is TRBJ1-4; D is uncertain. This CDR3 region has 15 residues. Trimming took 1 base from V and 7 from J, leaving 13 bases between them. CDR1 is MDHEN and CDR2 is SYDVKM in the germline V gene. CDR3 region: CASSLYRGLSEKLFF. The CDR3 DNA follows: TGTGCCAGCAGTTTATATAGAGGGCTAAGTGAAAAACTGTTTTTT.

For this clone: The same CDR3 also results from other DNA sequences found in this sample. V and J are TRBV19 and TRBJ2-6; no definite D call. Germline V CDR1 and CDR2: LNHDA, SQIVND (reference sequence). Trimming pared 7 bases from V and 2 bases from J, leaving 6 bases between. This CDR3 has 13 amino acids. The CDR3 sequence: CASKLAGANVLTF. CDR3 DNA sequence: TGTGCCAGTAAGCTTGCTGGGGCCAACGTCCTGACTTTC.

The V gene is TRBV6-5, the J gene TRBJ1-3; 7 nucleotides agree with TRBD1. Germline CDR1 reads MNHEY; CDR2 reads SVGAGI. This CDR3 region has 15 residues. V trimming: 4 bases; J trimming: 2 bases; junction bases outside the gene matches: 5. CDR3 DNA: TGTGCCAGCAGTTTCCGGGACAGAACTGGAAACACCATATATTTT. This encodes CASSFRDRTGNTIYF.

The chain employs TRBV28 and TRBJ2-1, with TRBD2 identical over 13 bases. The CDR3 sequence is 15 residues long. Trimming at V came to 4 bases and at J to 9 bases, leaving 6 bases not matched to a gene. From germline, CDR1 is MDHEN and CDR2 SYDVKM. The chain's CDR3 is CASSYLGTSGTEQFF. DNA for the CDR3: TGTGCCAGCAGTTACCTCGGGACTAGCGGGACTGAGCAGTTCTTC. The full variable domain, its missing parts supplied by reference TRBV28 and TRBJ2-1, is DVKVTQSSRYLVKRTGEKVFLECVQDMDHENMFWYRQDPGLGLRLIYFSYDVKMKEKGDIPEGYSVSREKKERFSLILESASTNQTSMYLCASSYLGTSGTEQFFGPGTRLTVL.

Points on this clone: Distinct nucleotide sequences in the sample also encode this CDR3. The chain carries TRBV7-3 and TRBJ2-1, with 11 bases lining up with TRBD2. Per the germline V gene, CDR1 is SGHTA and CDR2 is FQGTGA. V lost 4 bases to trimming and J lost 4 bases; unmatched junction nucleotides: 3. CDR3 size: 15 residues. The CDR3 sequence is CASSSTSGSYNEQFF. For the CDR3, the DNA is TGTGCCAGCAGCTCCACTAGCGGGAGTTACAATGAGCAGTTCTTC.

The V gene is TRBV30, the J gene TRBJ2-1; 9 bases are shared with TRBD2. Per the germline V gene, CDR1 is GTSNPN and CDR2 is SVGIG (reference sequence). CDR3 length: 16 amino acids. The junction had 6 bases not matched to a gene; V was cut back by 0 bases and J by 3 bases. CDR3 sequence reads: CAWSVPAGGIYNEQFF. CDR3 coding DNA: TGTGCCTGGAGTGTACCTGCGGGAGGGATCTACAATGAGCAGTTCTTC.

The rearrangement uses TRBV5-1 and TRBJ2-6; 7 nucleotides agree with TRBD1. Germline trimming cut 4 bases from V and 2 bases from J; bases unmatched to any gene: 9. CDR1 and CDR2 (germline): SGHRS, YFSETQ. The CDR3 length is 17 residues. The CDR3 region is CASSPRLQGAGANVLTF. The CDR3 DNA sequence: TGCGCCAGCAGCCCCCGCCTTCAGGGGGCTGGGGCCAACGTCCTGACTTTC.

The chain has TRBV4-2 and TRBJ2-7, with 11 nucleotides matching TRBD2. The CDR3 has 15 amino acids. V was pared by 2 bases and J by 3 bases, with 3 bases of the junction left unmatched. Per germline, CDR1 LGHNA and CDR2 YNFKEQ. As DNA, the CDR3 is TGTGCCAGCAGCCAAACCGGGACTAGCGGCTACGAGCAGTACTTC. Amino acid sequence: CASSQTGTSGYEQYF.

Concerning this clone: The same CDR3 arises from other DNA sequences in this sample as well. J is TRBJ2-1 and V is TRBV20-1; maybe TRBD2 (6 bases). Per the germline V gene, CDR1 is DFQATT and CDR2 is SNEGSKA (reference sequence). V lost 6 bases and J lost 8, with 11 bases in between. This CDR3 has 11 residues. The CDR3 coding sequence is TGCAGTGCGCGAAGGAGGGATGAGCAGTTCTTC. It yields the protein CSARRRDEQFF.

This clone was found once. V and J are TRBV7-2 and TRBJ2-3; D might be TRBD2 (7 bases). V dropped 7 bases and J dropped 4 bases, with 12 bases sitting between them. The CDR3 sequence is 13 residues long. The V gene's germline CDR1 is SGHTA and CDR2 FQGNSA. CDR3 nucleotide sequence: TGTGCCAGCACCCGAGGGGGGGCAGATACGCAGTATTTT. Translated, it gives CASTRGGADTQYF.

The CDR3 sequence: CASSIEVTANTGELFF. CDR3 coding DNA: TGTGCCAGTAGTATAGAAGTCACCGCGAACACCGGGGAGCTGTTTTTT. The V call is TRBV19, the J call TRBJ2-2; D is unresolved. V lost 0 bases and J lost 0, with 8 bases in between. Germline loops: CDR1 LNHDA, CDR2 SQIVND (reference sequence). The CDR3 spans 16 residues.

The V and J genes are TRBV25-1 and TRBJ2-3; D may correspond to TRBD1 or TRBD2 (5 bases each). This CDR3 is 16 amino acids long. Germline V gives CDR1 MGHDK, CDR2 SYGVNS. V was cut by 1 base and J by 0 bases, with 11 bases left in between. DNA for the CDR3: TGTGCCAGCAGTGAATGGGGACGGACAAGCACAGATACGCAGTATTTT. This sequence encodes CASSEWGRTSTDTQYF. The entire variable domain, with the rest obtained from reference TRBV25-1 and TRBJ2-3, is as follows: EADIYQTPRYLVIGTGKKITLECSQTMGHDKMYWYQQDPGMELHLIHYSYGVNSTEKGDLSSESTVSRIRTEHFPLTLESARPSHTSQYLCASSEWGRTSTDTQYFGPGTRLTVL.

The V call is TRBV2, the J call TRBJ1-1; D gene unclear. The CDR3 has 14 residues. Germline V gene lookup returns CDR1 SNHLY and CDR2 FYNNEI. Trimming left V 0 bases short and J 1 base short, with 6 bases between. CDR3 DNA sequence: TGTGCCAGCAGTGAAGCGTCAAGGAACACTGAAGCTTTCTTT. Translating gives CASSEASRNTEAFF. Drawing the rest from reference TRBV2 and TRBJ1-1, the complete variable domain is EPEVTQTPSHQVTQMGQEVILRCVPISNHLYFYWYRQILGQKVEFLVSFYNNEISEKSEIFDDQFSVERPDGSNFTLKIRSTKLEDSAMYFCASSEASRNTEAFFGQGTRLTVV.

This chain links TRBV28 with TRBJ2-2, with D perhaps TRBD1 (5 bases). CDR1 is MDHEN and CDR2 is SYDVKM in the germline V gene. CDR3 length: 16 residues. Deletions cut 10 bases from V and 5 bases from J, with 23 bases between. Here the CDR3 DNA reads TGTGCCACCTCAGGGAACAGAGGTTGGGGTACCGGGGAGCTGTTTTTT. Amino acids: CATSGNRGWGTGELFF.

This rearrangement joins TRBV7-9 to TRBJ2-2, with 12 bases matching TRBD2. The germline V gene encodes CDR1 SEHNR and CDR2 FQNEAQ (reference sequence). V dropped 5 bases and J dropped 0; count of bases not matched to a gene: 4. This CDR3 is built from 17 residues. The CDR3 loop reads CASSRGLAGTNTGELFF. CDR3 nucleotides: TGTGCCAGCAGCCGGGGACTAGCGGGCACGAACACCGGGGAGCTGTTTTTT.

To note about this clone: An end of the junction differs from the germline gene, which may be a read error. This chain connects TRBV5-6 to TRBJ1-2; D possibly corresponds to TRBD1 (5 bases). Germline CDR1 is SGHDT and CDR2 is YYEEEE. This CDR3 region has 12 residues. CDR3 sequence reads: CASSPRGGDGEF. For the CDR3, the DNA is TGTGCCAGCAGCCCGCGTGGAGGGGACGGGGAGTTC.

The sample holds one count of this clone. The CDR3 is CASSVDPDTEAFF. CDR3 DNA sequence: TGTGCCAGCAGCGTAGACCCAGACACTGAAGCTTTCTTT. This chain uses TRBV9 with TRBJ1-1; D is unresolved. The length of the CDR3 is 13 residues. Germline V lookup: CDR1 SGDLS, CDR2 YYNGEE. Trimming stripped 0 bases from V and 3 bases from J, with 6 bases between.

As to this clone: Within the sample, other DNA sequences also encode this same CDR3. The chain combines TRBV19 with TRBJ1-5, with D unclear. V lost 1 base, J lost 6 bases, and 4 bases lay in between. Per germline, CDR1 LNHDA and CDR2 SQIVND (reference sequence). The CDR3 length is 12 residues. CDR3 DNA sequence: TGTGCCAGTAGTATAGTTGGTCAGCCCCAGCATTTT. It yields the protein CASSIVGQPQHF.

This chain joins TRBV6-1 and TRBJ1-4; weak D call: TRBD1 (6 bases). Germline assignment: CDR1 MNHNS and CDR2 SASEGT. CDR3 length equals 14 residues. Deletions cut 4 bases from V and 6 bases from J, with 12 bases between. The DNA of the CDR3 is TGTGCCAGCAGTGGGCGACACAGGGATGAAAAACTGTTTTTT. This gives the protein CASSGRHRDEKLFF.